Each of the 10 T cell receptor beta chains below was sequenced from the same sample in a study of blood T cell repertoires in COVID-19. Method: immunoSEQ multiplex PCR; TCRdb's copy keeps in-frame clones and lacks some. Of over 200,000 clones in the sample, roughly 89% are singletons; the top ten hold less than 7%. Sequencing used PBMCs or T cells enriched from blood (not recorded which). These receptors came from a woman aged 40 to 50 who had recovered from COVID-19.

This chain connects TRBV7-2 to TRBJ2-3; tentatively, D is TRBD2 (6 bases). The CDR3 contains 14 residues. Trimming removed 5 bases at V and 4 bases at J, with 13 bases between. Germline V gene lookup returns CDR1 SGHTA and CDR2 FQGNSA. CDR3 coding DNA: TGTGCCAGCAGCCGGGGAGGCACGGCAGATACGCAGTATTTT. Translation: CASSRGGTADTQYF.

The V gene is TRBV11-1, the J gene TRBJ1-5, with D perhaps TRBD1 (6 bases). The V gene lost 1 base and the J gene lost 5 bases, with 9 bases spanning the gap. There are 14 residues in the CDR3. CDR1 is SGHAT and CDR2 is FQDESV in the germline V gene (reference sequence). The CDR3 here is CASSLGGGDQPQHF. CDR3 sequence (DNA): TGTGCCAGCAGCTTAGGAGGGGGAGATCAGCCCCAGCATTTT. Based on the CDR3 plus reference TRBV11-1 and TRBJ1-5, the full variable domain is EAEVAQSPRYKITEKSQAVAFWCDPISGHATLYWYRQILGQGPELLVQFQDESVVDDSQLPKDRFSAERLKGVDSTLKIQPAELGDSAMYLCASSLGGGDQPQHFGDGTRLSIL.

The chain links TRBV27 to TRBJ2-1, with 8 bases fitting TRBD2. Germline lookup yields CDR1 MNHEY and CDR2 SMNVEV (reference sequence). The CDR3 consists of 21 residues. The ends lost 5 bases at V and 7 bases at J; junction bases unmatched: 28. The chain's CDR3 is CASSRPPGTRSGGPRLNEQFF. The DNA for the CDR3 is TGTGCCAGCAGTCGCCCCCCAGGGACTAGGTCGGGCGGGCCCCGTCTGAATGAGCAGTTCTTC.

The rearrangement uses TRBV7-3 and TRBJ2-3, with a possible D match to TRBD2 (6 bases). The V gene's germline CDR1 is SGHTA and CDR2 FQGTGA. The CDR3 spans 15 residues. V was clipped by 0 bases and J by 4 bases, with 11 bases between them. CDR3 sequence reads: CASSLTWGRSDTQYF. The CDR3, as DNA: TGTGCCAGCAGCTTAACCTGGGGGAGGTCAGATACGCAGTATTTT.

The gene calls are TRBV29-1 and TRBJ2-5; 11 bases map to TRBD2. The CDR3 has 13 amino acids. With 6 bases clipped from V and 3 bases from J, the junction kept 3 bases outside the gene matches. The germline gives CDR1 SQVTM, CDR2 ANQGSEA. The CDR3 nucleotides are TGCAGCGTCCAGGGACTAGCGGAAGAGACCCAGTACTTC. Residues: CSVQGLAEETQYF.

The count of this clone is one. The V and J genes are TRBV27 and TRBJ2-1; a possible D gene is TRBD2 (6 bases). Deletions cut 3 bases from V and 6 bases from J, with 18 bases between. CDR1 is MNHEY and CDR2 is SMNVEV in the germline V gene (reference sequence). This CDR3 spans 16 amino acids. CDR3: CASSFGGRGPANEQFF. The CDR3 bases are TGTGCCAGCAGTTTCGGGGGACGGGGACCAGCCAATGAGCAGTTCTTC.

The chain combines TRBV5-1 with TRBJ1-2; 7 nucleotides line up with TRBD1. This CDR3 has 14 residues. With V trimmed by 4 bases and J by 2 bases, 5 bases remained unmatched. The germline gives CDR1 SGHRS, CDR2 YFSETQ. CDR3 coding DNA: TGCGCCAGCAGCCCGCGGACAGGAAACTATGGCTACACCTTC. This gives the protein CASSPRTGNYGYTF. The full variable domain, with the rest looked up from reference TRBV5-1 and TRBJ1-2, is KAGVTQTPRYLIKTRGQQVTLSCSPISGHRSVSWYQQTPGQGLQFLFEYFSETQRNKGNFPGRFSGRQFSNSRSEMNVSTLELGDSALYLCASSPRTGNYGYTFGSGTRLTVV.

CDR3 DNA: TGCGCCAGCAGCCAGGGGCCTTCGGTCTCCTACGAGCAGTACTTC. Translating gives CASSQGPSVSYEQYF. V is TRBV4-1 and J is TRBJ2-7, with D possibly matching TRBD1 (5 bases). V lost 3 bases to trimming and J lost 0 bases, with 12 bases between them. In germline, CDR1 is MGHRA, CDR2 YSYEKL. The CDR3 runs to 15 residues.

The genes are TRBV3-1 (or the pseudogene TRBV3-2) and TRBJ1-2; no clear D. The CDR3 contains 13 residues. V lost 8 bases and J 3 bases, leaving 13 bases between the germline ends. Germline CDR1 LGHDT, CDR2 YNNKEL (reference sequence). The CDR3 DNA sequence: TGTGCCAGCTCCGGGGTTTTTGACTATGGCTACACCTTC. Translating gives CASSGVFDYGYTF.

There are a few counts of this clone. The chain employs TRBV11-3 and TRBJ1-4, with a possible D match to TRBD1 (6 bases). V was trimmed by 5 bases and J by 7 bases, leaving 11 bases between them. The CDR3 totals 13 residues. Germline CDR1 SGHNT, CDR2 YENEEA. The DNA for the CDR3 is TGTGCCAGCAGCGGAACCAGGGGTGAAAAACTGTTTTTT. Protein product: CASSGTRGEKLFF. Full variable domain (remainder filled in from reference TRBV11-3 and TRBJ1-4): EAGVVQSPRYKIIEKKQPVAFWCNPISGHNTLYWYLQNLGQGPELLIRYENEEAVDDSQLPKDRFSAERLKGVDSTLKIQPAELGDSAVYLCASSGTRGEKLFFGSGTQLSVL.